The next 22 T cell receptor beta chains were all read from a single sample in a study of shared clonotypes between healthy human individuals. Here immunoSEQ multiplex PCR was the method, and the copy in TCRdb shows in-frame clones only, minus some. The sample shows roughly 1.4 million clones, 98% of them seen only once. The specimen sequenced was naive CD4+ T cells sorted from blood. The subset here: CD45RA+ positively selected. The receptors come from a young man in good health.

In the case of this clone: This same CDR3 is encoded by further DNA sequences in the sample. The J gene is TRBJ2-3, the V gene TRBV9; 8 bases match TRBD2. Losses at the gene ends were 0 bases for V and 6 bases for J; bases not matched to a gene: 3. This CDR3 spans 14 amino acids. Germline CDR1 reads SGDLS; CDR2 reads YYNGEE. CDR3 loop: CASSVVSGVDTQYF. The CDR3 nucleotides read TGTGCCAGCAGCGTAGTTAGCGGGGTGGATACGCAGTATTTT. Variable domain in full (rest from reference TRBV9 and TRBJ2-3): DSGVTQTPKHLITATGQRVTLRCSPRSGDLSVYWYQQSLDQGLQFLIQYYNGEERAKGNILERFSAQQFPDLHSELNLSSLELGDSALYFCASSVVSGVDTQYFGPGTRLTVL.

This rearrangement joins TRBV5-1 to TRBJ2-7; 9 nucleotides align to TRBD1. This CDR3 region has 16 residues. Germline CDR1 reads SGHRS; CDR2 reads YFSETQ. V lost 3 bases and J lost 5; bases outside the gene matches: 12. The CDR3 DNA reads as TGCGCCAGCAGCTCACGCATAACAGGGGGCGGTAACGAGCAGTACTTC. This translates into CASSSRITGGGNEQYF.

The gene calls are TRBV5-1 and TRBJ2-3, with D hard to call. CDR3 length: 14 residues. V dropped 1 base and J dropped 2 bases, with 8 bases sitting between them. Per germline, CDR1 SGHRS and CDR2 YFSETQ. The DNA of the CDR3 is TGCGCCAGCAGCTTGTCAGCCCACACAGATACGCAGTATTTT. This gives the protein CASSLSAHTDTQYF.

The chain links TRBV15 to TRBJ1-5; no reliable D call. The CDR3 runs 14 residues. With 6 bases removed from V and 9 bases from J, the gap between germline ends came to 18 bases. Germline V gene lookup returns CDR1 LNHNV and CDR2 YYDKDF (reference sequence). CDR3 protein: CATSQLSMRVPQHF. Written as DNA, the CDR3 is TGTGCCACCAGTCAATTGTCAATGCGCGTGCCCCAGCATTTT.

The chain employs TRBV5-6 and TRBJ2-1; D is unclear. CDR1 and CDR2 (germline): SGHDT, YYEEEE. V was pared by 0 bases and J by 0 bases, with 10 bases between. The CDR3 totals 16 residues. The CDR3 reads CASSLGTASSYNEQFF. For the CDR3, the DNA is TGTGCCAGCAGCTTGGGCACTGCGAGCTCCTACAATGAGCAGTTCTTC.

The chain recombines TRBV7-8 with TRBJ2-7, with a weak D call TRBD1 (5 bases). CDR1 and CDR2 from the germline V gene are SGHVS and FQNEAQ. CDR3 length equals 11 residues. V lost 6 bases to trimming and J lost 3 bases, with 6 bases between them. CDR3 sequence: CASRDSYEQYF. CDR3 sequence (DNA): TGTGCCAGCAGAGACAGCTACGAGCAGTACTTC.

The rearrangement joins TRBV7-6 to TRBJ2-1, with TRBD1 matching over 9 bases. The CDR3 is 20 residues long. V shed 0 bases, J shed 2 bases, and the junction held 14 bases outside the gene matches. Germline-derived CDR1 and CDR2 are SGHVS and FNYEAQ. CDR3 coding DNA: TGTGCCAGCAGCTTAGCTCCCCGGGACAGGGTAGATCAGCCCTACAATGAGCAGTTCTTC. Encoded protein: CASSLAPRDRVDQPYNEQFF. The whole variable domain, remainder taken from reference TRBV7-6 and TRBJ2-1, is GAGVSQSPRYKVTKRGQDVALRCDPISGHVSLYWYRQALGQGPEFLTYFNYEAQQDKSGLPNDRFSAERPEGSISTLTIQRTEQRDSAMYRCASSLAPRDRVDQPYNEQFFGPGTRLTVL.

The CDR3 nucleotides are TGTGCCAGCTCACTCCTAGACAGCTCTGGGGCCAACGTCCTGACTTTC. Encoded protein: CASSLLDSSGANVLTF. The V call is TRBV18, the J call TRBJ2-6, with a tentative D call TRBD1 (5 bases). The CDR3 has 16 amino acids. Trimming pared 4 bases from V and 0 bases from J, leaving 10 bases between. Germline loops: CDR1 KGHSH, CDR2 LQKENI.

V and J are TRBV2 and TRBJ2-7; 7 bases agree with TRBD1. Germline V gene sequence: CDR1 SNHLY, CDR2 FYNNEI. The CDR3 is 13 amino acids. With 6 bases clipped from V and 0 bases from J, the junction kept 2 bases outside the gene matches. CDR3 DNA sequence: TGTGCCAGCAGGGACAGGCACTCCTACGAGCAGTACTTC. It codes for CASRDRHSYEQYF.

The chain joins TRBV14 to TRBJ2-1; the match to TRBD2 covers 9 bases. V gave up 6 bases and J gave up 7 bases; unmatched junction bases: 7. This CDR3 is 14 amino acids long. Germline loops: CDR1 SGHDN, CDR2 FVKESK. The CDR3 sequence: CASRQGLAGNEQFF. In DNA form, the CDR3 reads TGTGCCAGCAGGCAGGGACTAGCTGGGAATGAGCAGTTCTTC.

The J gene is TRBJ2-1, the V gene TRBV6-1; 11 positions match TRBD2. Germline V gene sequence: CDR1 MNHNS, CDR2 SASEGT. After removal of 2 bases from V and 3 bases from J, the junction contained 9 bases not matched to a gene. This CDR3 region has 18 residues. Here the CDR3 DNA reads TGTGCCAGCAGTGAACGGGGAGGGACTAGCGGACTCTACAATGAGCAGTTCTTC. Its translation: CASSERGGTSGLYNEQFF.

Comment on this clone: Other nucleotide sequences in the sample specify the same CDR3. V gene TRBV5-1 combines with J gene TRBJ2-7; D uncertain. Trimming stripped 0 bases from V and 1 base from J, with 8 bases between. This CDR3 contains 14 residues. In germline, CDR1 is SGHRS, CDR2 YFSETQ. The CDR3, as DNA: TGCGCCAGCAGCTTGGTAGGCAGTTCCTACGAGCAGTACTTC. Encoded protein: CASSLVGSSYEQYF.

The chain joins TRBV18 to TRBJ2-1; tentative D call: TRBD1 (7 bases). The CDR3 extends over 16 amino acids. Trimming took off 4 bases at V and 0 bases at J, with 13 bases between the two ends. The germline CDR1 and CDR2 sequences are KGHSH and LQKENI. Here the CDR3 DNA reads TGTGCCAGCTCACGGCCTCAGGGGGGCTCCTACAATGAGCAGTTCTTC. As protein: CASSRPQGGSYNEQFF.

The chain employs TRBV27 and TRBJ1-1; a possible D gene is TRBD1 (6 bases). This CDR3 has 15 amino acids. The germline V gene encodes CDR1 MNHEY and CDR2 SMNVEV (reference sequence). V shed 6 bases and J shed 5 bases, with 19 bases lying between them. The CDR3 region has the DNA TGTGCCAGCAGGAGCTATCAGGGGCCTAGGACTGAAGCTTTCTTT. Residues: CASRSYQGPRTEAFF.

The genes are TRBV7-6 and TRBJ2-1; D perhaps matches TRBD2 (5 bases). Per germline, CDR1 SGHVS and CDR2 FNYEAQ. The CDR3 consists of 16 residues. V lost 5 bases to trimming and J lost 0 bases, with 14 bases between them. In nucleotides, the CDR3 is TGTGCCAGCAGCCCCGCCAGCGGCAGCTCCTACAATGAGCAGTTCTTC. Protein sequence: CASSPASGSSYNEQFF.

The chain has TRBV4-3 and TRBJ2-1; 9 bases line up with TRBD1. Looked up from germline, CDR1 is LGHNA and CDR2 is YSLEER. The CDR3 has 15 residues. The V and J ends lost 3 bases and 5 bases, in that order; junction bases with no gene match: 5. CDR3 residues: CASSQPGQGHNEQFF. For the CDR3, the DNA is TGCGCCAGCAGCCAGCCGGGACAGGGCCACAATGAGCAGTTCTTC.

With regard to this clone: The same CDR3 also results from other DNA sequences found in this sample. This rearrangement joins TRBV5-4 to TRBJ2-3; TRBD2 agrees at 12 bases. V gave up 4 bases and J gave up 0 bases; unmatched junction bases: 3. The CDR3 sequence is 16 residues long. Looked up from germline, CDR1 is SGHNT and CDR2 is YYREEE (reference sequence). CDR3 nucleotide sequence: TGTGCCAGCAGCCAAGGGACTAGCGGGAGCACAGATACGCAGTATTTT. It specifies CASSQGTSGSTDTQYF.

The chain has TRBV6-5 and TRBJ2-7, with 10 bases fitting TRBD1. This CDR3 contains 14 residues. J gave up 1 base and V 6 bases, and 3 bases lay outside the gene matches. The V gene's germline CDR1 is MNHEY and CDR2 SVGAGI. The CDR3 reads CASRRDRGSYEQYF. DNA of the CDR3: TGTGCCAGCAGACGGGACAGGGGTTCCTACGAGCAGTACTTC.

This chain connects TRBV25-1 to TRBJ2-3, with D possibly TRBD1 on 5 matching bases. Germline V lookup: CDR1 MGHDK, CDR2 SYGVNS. The CDR3 extends over 13 amino acids. Trimming pared 4 bases from V and 3 bases from J, leaving 8 bases between. CDR3 protein: CASSVQGTDTQYF. As DNA, the CDR3 is TGTGCCAGCAGTGTTCAGGGAACAGATACGCAGTATTTT.

J is TRBJ1-2 and V is TRBV6-1; the D gene is possibly TRBD1 (5 bases). The CDR3 covers 15 residues. V was shortened by 3 bases and J by 8 bases, with 19 bases between the two germline ends. In germline, CDR1 is MNHNS, CDR2 SASEGT. CDR3 sequence: CASSDPGRQGGGYTF. In DNA form, the CDR3 reads TGTGCCAGCAGTGACCCCGGGAGGCAGGGCGGAGGCTACACCTTC.

This rearrangement joins TRBV2 to TRBJ2-2; D is ambiguous. Trimming removed 6 bases at V and 3 bases at J, with 11 bases between. From germline, CDR1 is SNHLY and CDR2 FYNNEI. The CDR3 spans 14 residues. In DNA, the CDR3 is TGTGCCAGCAGCCTCCTTGGCCACACCGGGGAGCTGTTTTTT. Its translation is CASSLLGHTGELFF.

The rearrangement joins TRBV15 to TRBJ2-1; D unclear. Germline CDR1 reads LNHNV; CDR2 reads YYDKDF (reference sequence). The V end lost 2 bases, the J end lost 6 bases, and 2 bases lay between the germline ends. The CDR3 consists of 11 residues. CDR3 in amino acids: CATSRSNEQFF. The DNA for the CDR3 is TGTGCCACCAGCAGATCCAATGAGCAGTTCTTC. Variable domain in full (rest from reference TRBV15 and TRBJ2-1): DAMVIQNPRYQVTQFGKPVTLSCSQTLNHNVMYWYQQKSSQAPKLLFHYYDKDFNNEADTPDNFQSRRPNTSFCFLDIRSPGLGDTAMYLCATSRSNEQFFGPGTRLTVL.